The TCR beta chain described here comes from a study of blood T cell repertoires in COVID-19. About the research overall: Material from acute and convalescent COVID-19 was sourced from the United States, Italy and Spain.

Repertoires were generated with immunoSEQ multiplex PCR, while TCRdb's copy carries only in-frame clones and drops some. The table has 200,000 to 250,000 clones, about 90% seen once. CDR1 LGHDT and CDR2 YNNKEL come from the germline V gene (reference sequence). Trimming removed 1 base from V and 6 bases from J, with 13 bases in between. This CDR3 spans 14 amino acids. This clone was counted once. Each participant's cohort was designated according to participant-reported clinical history. What the recovered Cohort 3 donors had was two negative PCRs, clearance, or symptom resolution. This rearrangement joins TRBV3-1 (or the pseudogene TRBV3-2) to TRBJ2-7, with D possibly being TRBD2 (5 bases). This TCR was recovered from a man aged 25-45 years who had recovered from COVID-19. The sequencing sample was made of PBMCs or T cells enriched from blood (not recorded which). CDR3 sequence (DNA): TGTGCCAGCAGCCAAGGGGTGGTCGGAGGCGAGCAGTACTTC. It encodes CASSQGVVGGEQYF.